A single sample gave rise to the 11 T cell receptor beta chains below, sequenced in a study of human T cells and chemical hapten exposure. Described time point: patch test 1, 2 weeks after DPC sensitization. This sample's treatment: therapeutic diphenylcyclopropenone sensitization with weekly scalp DPC. TCRdb re-derived calls from the RACE reads in MiXCR, one entry per CDR3 protein. The repertoire includes over 65,000 distinct CDR3 sequences, around a tenth of them detected once, and roughly 4.2% sits in the top ten. This specimen consisted of whole blood, obtained in connection with sensitization to the hapten diphenylcyclopropenone (DPC). These receptors came from a woman between 45 and 60 years old with alopecia areata. Some clones in this sample may be carry-over from other donors' samples.

This clonotype was seen ten or more times. The chain couples TRBV27 to TRBJ2-7; possibly TRBD2 for D (5 bases). Germline assignment: CDR1 MNHEY and CDR2 SMNVEV (reference sequence). Trimming took off 4 bases at V and 4 bases at J, with 17 bases between the two ends. The CDR3 loop spans 15 amino acids. CDR3 coding DNA: TGTGCCAGCAGTTCCCCCCAACTAGGAGTTTACGAGCAGTACTTC. The encoded protein is CASSSPQLGVYEQYF.

This clonotype was counted ten times or more. J is TRBJ2-2 and V is TRBV14, with 11 nucleotides matching TRBD2. J gave up 3 bases and V 4 bases, and 4 bases lay outside the gene matches. The CDR3 totals 16 residues. Germline values: CDR1 SGHDN, CDR2 FVKESK. The CDR3: CASSRTSGLDTGELFF. DNA of the CDR3: TGTGCCAGCAGCCGGACTAGCGGGTTGGACACCGGGGAGCTGTTTTTT.

The sample holds many counts of this clonotype. The rearrangement joins TRBV7-6 to TRBJ1-5, with D uncertain. The ends were cut back, 0 bases at V and 3 bases at J, with 6 bases in the middle. The V gene's germline CDR1 is SGHVS and CDR2 FNYEAQ. The CDR3 covers 14 residues. The DNA for the CDR3 is TGTGCCAGCAGCTTAGCAGGCTACAATCAGCCCCAGCATTTT. Its translation is CASSLAGYNQPQHF.

This clonotype occurred a few times. This chain connects TRBV5-1 to TRBJ1-3; 8 bases line up with TRBD1. Germline V gene data show CDR1 as SGHRS and CDR2 as YFSETQ. The CDR3 is 13 residues long. The junction had 5 bases not matched to a gene; V was cut back by 4 bases and J by 8 bases. The CDR3 loop reads CASSRTGSDTIYF. For the CDR3, the DNA is TGCGCCAGCAGCCGGACAGGGTCGGACACCATATATTTT.

At least ten counts were recorded for this clonotype. V usage is TRBV5-1 and J usage is TRBJ1-4; D is possibly TRBD1 (6 bases). Trimming cost V 5 bases and J 2 bases, with 13 bases left between them. Germline V gene data show CDR1 as SGHRS and CDR2 as YFSETQ. The CDR3 contains 15 residues. The CDR3 spells CASRLQGGTNEKLFF. The CDR3 DNA reads as TGCGCCAGCAGGTTACAGGGAGGCACTAATGAAAAACTGTTTTTT.

This clonotype has ten or more counts. The chain joins TRBV7-2 to TRBJ2-7; D could derive from TRBD1 or TRBD2 (5 bases each). Germline lookup yields CDR1 SGHTA and CDR2 FQGNSA. Trimming took off 1 base at V and 6 bases at J, with 16 bases between the two ends. There are 15 residues in the CDR3. This CDR3 is CASSLETRGVGEQYF. The DNA of the CDR3 is TGTGCCAGCAGCTTAGAAACGCGAGGGGTAGGCGAGCAGTACTTC. Based on the CDR3 plus reference TRBV7-2 and TRBJ2-7, the full variable domain is GAGVSQSPSNKVTEKGKDVELRCDPISGHTALYWYRQSLGQGLEFLIYFQGNSAPDKSGLPSDRFSAERTGGSVSTLTIQRTQQEDSAVYLCASSLETRGVGEQYFGPGTRLTVT.

This clonotype was recorded at least ten times. The V and J genes are TRBV7-2 and TRBJ2-2, with 9 bases aligning to TRBD2. The CDR3 loop spans 17 amino acids. The germline CDR1 and CDR2 sequences are SGHTA and FQGNSA. The V gene end was trimmed by 0 bases and the J gene end by 4 bases; junction bases not matched to a gene: 6. The CDR3 region is CASSLAASGVLTGELFF. CDR3 bases: TGTGCCAGCAGCTTAGCGGCTAGCGGGGTGCTCACCGGGGAGCTGTTTTTT.

The chain recombines TRBV7-2 with TRBJ2-7; TRBD2 matches 9 bases. CDR1 and CDR2 from the germline V gene are SGHTA and FQGNSA. The J segment lost 4 bases and the V segment lost 7 bases, leaving 14 bases of the junction unmatched. The CDR3 sequence is 16 residues long. CDR3 amino acids: CASTRGMAGGTYEQYF. CDR3 coding DNA: TGTGCCAGCACCCGGGGTATGGCGGGGGGGACGTACGAGCAGTACTTC.

This clonotype was picked up many times. CDR3 residues: CASSLELSDTQYF. Here the CDR3 DNA reads TGTGCCAGCAGCTTAGAACTAAGCGATACGCAGTATTTT. V gene TRBV7-6 combines with J gene TRBJ2-3; D gene unclear. Trimming removed 1 base from V and 6 bases from J, with 8 bases in between. The CDR3 is 13 residues long. The germline V gene has CDR1 SGHVS and CDR2 FNYEAQ.

The chain couples TRBV29-1 to TRBJ2-1, with a weak D call TRBD1 (5 bases). V lost 3 bases to trimming and J lost 8 bases, with 11 bases between them. Per the germline V gene, CDR1 is SQVTM and CDR2 is ANQGSEA. The CDR3 runs to 12 residues. CDR3 nucleotide sequence: TGCAGCGTTGATAGGGGATTTGATGAGCAGTTCTTC. Residues: CSVDRGFDEQFF.

This clonotype was found a few times. The chain is built from TRBV29-1 and TRBJ2-2; 10 nucleotides agree with TRBD1. Germline V lookup: CDR1 SQVTM, CDR2 ANQGSEA. Unmatched junction bases numbered 4, after V lost 6 bases and J lost 3 bases. This CDR3 contains 14 residues. CDR3 residues: CSVAGTGDTGELFF. DNA for the CDR3: TGCAGCGTCGCCGGGACAGGGGACACCGGGGAGCTGTTTTTT.